This TCR beta chain stems from a study of T cells expressing NK-cell markers. On the study more broadly: Sorted CD3+CD56+NKG2C+, CD3+CD56+NKG2C- and CD3+CD56-NKG2C+ T cells supplied TCR beta repertoires.

Production of TCR beta cDNA relied on 5'RACE template switching with UMIs. From the 5' RACE reads, TCRdb lists one entry per CDR3 protein and no DNA. In total, the table holds 350,000 to 450,000 distinct CDR3 sequences. Points on this clonotype: Antigen: not known.

Germline CDR1 reads SGHTA; CDR2 reads FQGTGA. This CDR3 has 16 amino acids. Study results and caveats: Top CD8+ clonotypes included the dominant CD3+CD56+NKG2C+ clonotypes in several donors.

The sequence derives from a man aged 18-70 years in good health. The V and J genes are TRBV7-3 and TRBJ2-5; TCRdb's assignment of TRBD1 cannot be checked, as there is no DNA. The sequenced sample was blood T cells: a sorted CD56 or NKG2C T cell subset, CD4+ or CD8+ T cells, or bulk PBMC T cells (not recorded which). CDR3 sequence: CASSLTGTGFSETQYF. Looking up the rest from reference TRBV7-3 and TRBJ2-5 gives the full variable domain: GAGVSQTPSNKVTEKGKYVELRCDPISGHTALYWYRQSLGQGPEFLIYFQGTGAADDSGLPNDRFFAVRPEGSVSTLKIQRTERGDSAVYLCASSLTGTGFSETQYFGPGTRLLVL.